This TCR delta chain was captured in a study of γδ T cells in repeated Plasmodium falciparum infection. Study-level points and caveats: Waves of new clonotype selection appeared after repeated controlled infections in Vdelta2-negative, largely Vdelta1+, gammadelta T cells. Compared with Australian children, Malian Vdelta2-negative repertoires seemed more clonal, less diverse, less shared.

This CDR3 is built from 18 residues. CDR1 and CDR2 from the germline V gene are TSWWSYY and QGS. Losses at the gene ends were 2 bases for V and 9 bases for J; bases not matched to a gene: 19. Bulk repertoires came from Vgamma9/Vdelta2+ or Vdelta2-negative gammadelta T cells flow-sorted from PBMC. This clone has more than one count but fewer than ten. Its antigen is not identified. The translation of this DNA and the TCRdb protein of a much larger clone differ at residue 15, probably owing to a read error; the protein shown here is translated from the DNA. Each sorted gammadelta sample had TRG and TRD chains sequenced. TCRdb re-identified clones in the multiplex PCR reads via CATT. Here the sample spans tens of thousands of delta-chain clones, roughly 1.6% being singletons.

This sequence originates from a pool of human donors (malaria-infected and uninfected, not separated). This chain uses TRDV1 with TRDJ1; the match to TRDD3 covers 9 bases. The J gene is not listed in TCRdb, so it was assigned here from a DNA match to germline. The sample taken for sequencing was gamma-delta T cells from blood. The CDR3 DNA reads TGTGCTCTTGGGGAAGTGGCGCCCCTCACTCTACTGGGGGAGGAACTCATCTTT. Amino acid sequence: CALGEVAPLTLLGEELIF.